This T cell receptor (beta chain) appears in the sequencing data of a study of T cell responses to AZD1222 COVID-19 vaccine. Clones were sequenced by immunoSEQ multiplex PCR, and TCRdb holds only the in-frame ones, with some missing. Of more than 70,000 clones in the sample, 80% to 95% were seen once. Comments on this clone: Its target is unknown.

The CDR3 sequence is 14 residues long. Germline V gene sequence: CDR1 MDHEN, CDR2 SYDVKM. Deletions cut 3 bases from V and 3 bases from J, with 12 bases between. Study-level points and caveats: It should be noted that donors were predominantly white British and more often female, and clonal diversity was possibly underestimated. Just 5 to 7 people given AZD1222 tested seropositive at baseline. Repertoires were collected only later (after the peak T cell response had occurred).

The sequence came from an adult who received the AZD1222 COVID-19 vaccine. Specimen: peripheral blood, collected 28 days after the second AZD1222 dose. The rearrangement links TRBV28 to TRBJ2-7, with D hard to call. For the CDR3, the DNA is TGTGCCAGCAGTTTCCGAGACTCTAACTACGAGCAGTACTTC. Translating it yields CASSFRDSNYEQYF.